A single sample gave rise to the 17 T cell receptor beta chains below, sequenced in a study of blood T cell repertoires in COVID-19. Measured with immunoSEQ multiplex PCR; TCRdb has only the in-frame clones, and not every one. The profile shows under 35,000 clones, around four fifths of them singletons. The sequencing sample was made of peripheral blood. The receptors come from a man between 70 and 80 years old with acute or convalescent COVID-19.

The chain carries TRBV6-1 and TRBJ1-3, with D unresolved. The CDR3 consists of 15 residues. Germline V lookup: CDR1 MNHNS, CDR2 SASEGT. With 0 bases removed from V and 2 bases from J, the gap between germline ends came to 8 bases. CDR3 bases: TGTGCCAGCAGTGAAGCCGCGGGAACTGGAAACACCATATATTTT. It translates to CASSEAAGTGNTIYF.

CDR3 region: CASSPGLLAGNTIYF. Written as DNA, the CDR3 is TGTGCCAGCTCACCGGGGCTTCTTGCTGGAAACACCATATATTTT. The chain links TRBV18 to TRBJ1-3, with D possibly matching TRBD1 (5 bases). Germline lookup yields CDR1 KGHSH and CDR2 LQKENI. V lost 3 bases, J lost 2 bases, and 11 bases lay in between. The CDR3 sequence is 15 residues long.

This clone appeared a single time. CDR3 sequence: CASSQDPSAGVGGETQYF. CDR3 nucleotide sequence: TGTGCCAGCAGCCAAGACCCTTCAGCGGGAGTGGGGGGAGAGACCCAGTACTTC. The chain joins TRBV3-1 (or the pseudogene TRBV3-2) to TRBJ2-5; TRBD2 matches 8 bases. V lost 0 bases to trimming and J lost 4 bases; unmatched junction nucleotides: 13. From germline, CDR1 is LGHDT and CDR2 YNNKEL (reference sequence). The CDR3 is made up of 18 amino acids.

The chain uses TRBV6-2 or TRBV6-3 and TRBJ2-2, with 7 bases that match TRBD1. Germline CDR1 and CDR2: MNHEY and SVGEGT. V was pared by 4 bases and J by 6 bases, with 5 bases of the junction left unmatched. This CDR3 has 14 residues. Here the CDR3 reads CASSSQGSPGELFF. The DNA for the CDR3 is TGTGCCAGCAGTTCACAGGGGAGCCCCGGGGAGCTGTTTTTT.

The chain employs TRBV6-2 or TRBV6-3 and TRBJ2-1; 8 bases agree with TRBD1. Germline lookup yields CDR1 MNHEY and CDR2 SVGEGT. The CDR3 consists of 14 residues. V trimming: 4 bases; J trimming: 4 bases; junction bases outside the gene matches: 3. CDR3 sequence reads: CASSSGGQYNEQFF. The CDR3 region has the DNA TGTGCCAGCAGTTCAGGGGGCCAATACAATGAGCAGTTCTTC.

This clone was detected only once. The chain couples TRBV19 to TRBJ1-2; D perhaps matches TRBD1 (5 bases). Trimming removed 5 bases at V and 2 bases at J, with 12 bases between. The CDR3 spans 14 residues. Per germline, CDR1 LNHDA and CDR2 SQIVND (reference sequence). CDR3 in amino acids: CASSPTGGNYGYTF. The CDR3 nucleotides read TGTGCCAGTAGTCCCACAGGCGGAAACTATGGCTACACCTTC.

The chain carries TRBV5-4 and TRBJ2-1, with a tentative D call TRBD1 (6 bases). V was trimmed by 0 bases and J by 4 bases, leaving 14 bases between them. The CDR3 length is 16 residues. Germline-derived CDR1 and CDR2 are SGHNT and YYREEE (reference sequence). In DNA, the CDR3 is TGTGCCAGCAGCTTGGCTCTGGACAGCCCTTACAATGAGCAGTTCTTC. It is translated as CASSLALDSPYNEQFF. The full variable domain, its missing parts supplied by reference TRBV5-4 and TRBJ2-1, is ETGVTQSPTHLIKTRGQQVTLRCSSQSGHNTVSWYQQALGQGPQFIFQYYREEENGRGNFPPRFSGLQFPNYSSELNVNALELDDSALYLCASSLALDSPYNEQFFGPGTRLTVL.

This clone was recorded once. This chain joins TRBV24-1 and TRBJ2-1; D may be TRBD2 (6 bases). In germline, CDR1 is KGHDR, CDR2 SFDVKD. V was pared by 1 base and J by 4 bases, with 10 bases between. The CDR3 covers 15 residues. The CDR3 here is CATSDFSGFYNEQFF. CDR3 in DNA: TGTGCCACCAGTGATTTTAGCGGTTTTTACAATGAGCAGTTCTTC.

On this clone itself: The same CDR3 can be traced to other DNA sequences in this sample. The chain combines TRBV24-1 with TRBJ2-5, with no clear D. CDR1 is KGHDR, CDR2 SFDVKD, per germline. V lost 2 bases, J lost 0 bases, and 3 bases lay in between. The CDR3 is 13 amino acids. The CDR3 nucleotides read TGTGCCACCAGTGATTCGTACCAAGAGACCCAGTACTTC. Its protein is CATSDSYQETQYF.

This clone was counted a single time. The chain recombines TRBV6-1 with TRBJ1-2, with D maybe TRBD1 (6 bases). The CDR3 has 16 amino acids. Germline CDR1 and CDR2: MNHNS and SASEGT. Trimming left V 4 bases short and J 3 bases short, with 18 bases between. CDR3 bases: TGTGCCAGCAGTGGGTCGGGCCAAGGGGGTGACTATGGCTACACCTTC. Protein product: CASSGSGQGGDYGYTF.

The chain combines TRBV5-1 with TRBJ2-7; TRBD1 is a possible D gene (6 bases). Germline CDR1 reads SGHRS; CDR2 reads YFSETQ. This CDR3 is built from 18 residues. V was clipped by 4 bases and J by 1 base, with 24 bases between them. The CDR3 nucleotides are TGCGCCAGCAGCCCCGATAGGAAATGGACAGAACCTTCCTACGAGCAGTACTTC. This encodes CASSPDRKWTEPSYEQYF. Full variable domain (missing parts from reference TRBV5-1 and TRBJ2-7): KAGVTQTPRYLIKTRGQQVTLSCSPISGHRSVSWYQQTPGQGLQFLFEYFSETQRNKGNFPGRFSGRQFSNSRSEMNVSTLELGDSALYLCASSPDRKWTEPSYEQYFGPGTRLTVT.

V usage is TRBV5-1 and J usage is TRBJ2-1, with 10 bases aligning to TRBD2. This CDR3 region has 15 residues. V was pared by 4 bases and J by 4 bases, with 5 bases of the junction left unmatched. In germline, CDR1 is SGHRS, CDR2 YFSETQ. CDR3 bases: TGCGCCAGCAGCCCTGGACTAGCGGAATACAATGAGCAGTTCTTC. Encoded protein: CASSPGLAEYNEQFF.

The J gene is TRBJ1-1, the V gene TRBV28; D gene uncertain. Trimming took off 7 bases at V and 4 bases at J, with 16 bases between the two ends. The CDR3 contains 14 residues. The germline gives CDR1 MDHEN, CDR2 SYDVKM. DNA for the CDR3: TGTGCCAGCACCCCACCCCTCCAGGCCACTGAAGCTTTCTTT. Translated, it gives CASTPPLQATEAFF. The whole variable domain, filled in from reference TRBV28 and TRBJ1-1, reads DVKVTQSSRYLVKRTGEKVFLECVQDMDHENMFWYRQDPGLGLRLIYFSYDVKMKEKGDIPEGYSVSREKKERFSLILESASTNQTSMYLCASTPPLQATEAFFGQGTRLTVV.

V gene TRBV27 combines with J gene TRBJ1-1; D is perhaps TRBD1 (6 bases). The V end lost 6 bases, the J end lost 1 base, and 9 bases lay between the germline ends. CDR3 length: 13 residues. Per the germline V gene, CDR1 is MNHEY and CDR2 is SMNVEV (reference sequence). The chain's CDR3 is CASSQQGNTEAFF. The CDR3 region has the DNA TGTGCCAGCAGCCAACAGGGGAACACTGAAGCTTTCTTT.

The chain combines TRBV3-1 (or the pseudogene TRBV3-2) with TRBJ1-4; TRBD1 aligns across 12 bases. Trimming removed 2 bases from V and 2 bases from J; junction bases left unmatched: 6. This CDR3 has 18 amino acids. Per the germline V gene, CDR1 is LGHDT and CDR2 is YNNKEL (reference sequence). CDR3 residues: CASSQRRDRGRTNEKLFF. CDR3 sequence (DNA): TGTGCCAGCAGCCAACGCCGGGACAGGGGGCGGACTAATGAAAAACTGTTTTTT.

To note about this clone: Relative to the germline gene, one junction end is altered; a read error may explain this. The J gene is TRBJ1-2, the V gene TRBV29-1; tentative D call: TRBD1 (6 bases). CDR1 SQVTM and CDR2 ANQGSEA come from the germline V gene. This CDR3 is built from 16 residues. The CDR3 DNA reads TGCAGCGTTGAAGATCTCCGGGACATCACTAACTATAGCTACACCTTC. This sequence encodes CSVEDLRDITNYSYTF.

The CDR3 reads CASSLAGTSGGGTDTQYF. The CDR3, as DNA: TGTGCCAGCAGCTTAGCCGGGACTAGCGGGGGTGGGACAGATACGCAGTATTTT. The chain employs TRBV7-2 and TRBJ2-3; 14 bases match TRBD2. Looked up from germline, CDR1 is SGHTA and CDR2 is FQGNSA. The CDR3 runs 18 residues. J was trimmed by 3 bases and V by 0 bases; bases with no gene match: 5.